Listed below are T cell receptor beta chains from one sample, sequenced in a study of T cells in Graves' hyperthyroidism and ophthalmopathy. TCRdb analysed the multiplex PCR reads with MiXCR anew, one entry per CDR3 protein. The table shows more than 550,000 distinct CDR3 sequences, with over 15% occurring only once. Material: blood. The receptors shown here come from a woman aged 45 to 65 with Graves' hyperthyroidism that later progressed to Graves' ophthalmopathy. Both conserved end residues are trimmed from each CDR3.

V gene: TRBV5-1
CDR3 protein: ASSPDGQGSYEQY

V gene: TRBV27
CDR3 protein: ASSSSGSDTQY

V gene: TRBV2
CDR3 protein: ASMSRQGTNQPQH

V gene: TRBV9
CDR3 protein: ASSLTGGVNYGYT

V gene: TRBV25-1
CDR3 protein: ASSEFSGQGLVNEQF

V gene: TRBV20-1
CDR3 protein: SARGGPGGRTDTQY

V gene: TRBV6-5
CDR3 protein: ASSYNRGPTYNEQF

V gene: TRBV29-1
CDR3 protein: SAETGVSYEQY

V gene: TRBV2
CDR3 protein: ASSEERGGLTGELF

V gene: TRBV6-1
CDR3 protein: ASFSPGELF

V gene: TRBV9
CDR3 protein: ASSAAAKGLGYGYT